This TCR beta chain is drawn from a study of shared clonotypes between healthy human individuals (dated by TCRdb to the early 2020s). About the study as a whole: A couple of women and a few men aged 18 to 49 years were included in the cohort. Different laboratories and diverse techniques were used to prepare libraries and sequence TCR repertoires, to increase sequencing depth and limit assay-specific biases. To estimate repertoire size and how much clonotypes are shared between individuals, the study performed deep sequencing of blood TCR repertoires from roughly five healthy adults. Between about 0.85 and 9.5 billion PBMCs per donor were obtained by leukapheresis. For each donor, CD4 naive and CD4 memory were each given three plates, CD8 naive was given two plates, and CD8 memory was given one plate.

The donors were healthy, HIV-negative adults who had no recently reported acute infections or vaccinations. Only Caucasian adults living in Nashville, Tennessee, USA were represented among the donors. CD4+ T cells were enriched by magnetic negative selection; naive cells were then positively selected on CD45RA, and the negative fraction formed the memory subset. Blood was obtained by leukapheresis, after which PBMCs were separated by Ficoll-Histopaque density gradient centrifugation and cryopreserved in liquid nitrogen vapor phase. Analytical flow cytometry was used to check the purity and quantity of each magnetically sorted T cell population. Genomic DNA was isolated from each sorted fraction and quantified by UV absorbance on a Nanodrop 2000c. About this clone itself: It has no known antigen specificity. Per-nucleotide qualities are absent, and no much larger clonotype sits a single base away.

Paper-wide results and their limitations: Pairwise subsampling led to the expectation that sequencing depth would affect the degree of clonotype sharing among donors. Rarefaction of sorted-subset datasets indicated incomplete sequencing despite the large sequencing depth. Compared with non-shared clonotypes, clonotypes shared by all four sorted-subset donors had higher generation probabilities. Naive subsets generally had larger estimated clonotype richness than memory subsets did. Sampling was restricted to blood, and TCR repertoires in tissues likely differ from the TCR repertoires found in blood. Sharing across four donors was observed for approximately 5% of naive CD4, 3.5% of naive CD8, around 2.5% of memory CD4, and roughly 0.4% of memory CD8 clonotypes. The small number of donors limited the genetic and exposure-history diversity represented.

Using the deep immunoSEQ assay, TCR CDR3 regions were amplified from genomic DNA by multiplex PCR. Extracted genomic DNA from each cell subset was distributed evenly across all wells of several immunoSEQ 96-well plates, and each plate was treated as a replicate. For sorted subsets, approximately 190 ng of genomic DNA, equivalent to around 29,000 T cell genomes, went into each replicate PCR. The purified libraries were quantified using a Qubit 3.0 fluorometer, sized with a Bioanalyzer 2100, and then quantified again using the KAPA Library Quantification kit. Every immunoSEQ 96-well plate was sequenced on a dedicated single-read 150-cycle Illumina NextSeq 550 flow cell. Regarding the original processing steps: Because the immunoSEQ output held only junctional sequences and lacked quality scores, the filtering could not match the filtering applied to full-length reads. To assign V/J genes and CDR3, sequences were annotated using PyIR, a Python wrapper for IgBLAST v1.9, with IMGT germline references. Reads with weak V/J assignments (E-value above 1e-6), missing CDR3, stop codons, out-of-frame junctions, or ambiguous translated residues were removed. A V3J clonotype was defined by an identical inferred V gene, J gene, and CDR3 amino acid sequence. The percentage overlap between two repertoires was calculated by dividing the number of shared unique clonotypes by the size of the smaller repertoire. Repertoire richness was assessed with RTK rarefaction, the Chao1 estimator, and Recon v2.1 estimates of unobserved clonotypes. Generation probabilities for all TCRbeta clonotypes obtained by the gDNA method from a few donors were computed using OLGA. TCRdb took over this immuneACCESS table, retaining in-frame rearrangements with V and J assigned. Such tables are incomplete; in checked studies, under half of the missing clones stem from an unresolved V gene, and the remainder is unexplained. V, J and clone size are taken as reported in that table, and D and trimming were inferred from the DNA itself. Here the sample has millions of clones; over 85% occur a single time. The ten largest clonotypes hold over 0.12% of the sample.

The CDR3 runs 15 residues from the cysteine to the phenylalanine. CDR3 DNA only is kept here, 45 bases in frame from base 1. In the germline V gene (reference sequence), CDR1 corresponds to LNHDA and CDR2 to SQIVND. Trimming takes 3 bases off V and 0 bases off J; junction bases not matched to a gene: 5. The chain is encoded by TRBV19 joined to TRBJ2-7, with 7 central nucleotides matching TRBD2. This TCR derives from a man aged 18 to 29 in good health. The sequencing sample was made of naive CD4+ T cells sorted from blood. The cell subset or site label, as the study defines it: CD45RA+ positively selected. The DNA reads as follows: TGTGCCAGTAGTATTACGGCGGGGGTCTCCTACGAGCAGTACTTC. The resulting protein is CASSITAGVSYEQYF.